This T cell receptor beta chain originates from a study of blood T cells in healthy people across ages. The CDR3 length is 14 residues. The germline V gene encodes CDR1 SNHLY and CDR2 FYNNEI. Trimming stripped 11 bases from V and 0 bases from J, with 15 bases between. Sample-barcoded 5' priming and a J-beta primer mix drove a second PCR of 7 to 11 cycles. From the 5' RACE reads, TCRdb called clonotypes with MiXCR, one entry per CDR3 protein. The repertoire holds around 1,000,000 distinct CDR3 sequences, around two fifths seen once, with roughly 14% in the top ten. Sequencing used blood. The chain has TRBV2 and TRBJ2-3, with D perhaps matching TRBD1 or TRBD2 (5 bases each). The receptor's source is a man aged 18-30 years in good health. CDR3 sequence (DNA): TGTGCCGGCGGACTCGACAGAAGCACAGATACGCAGTATTTT. It yields the protein CAGGLDRSTDTQYF.